The 10 T cell receptor beta chains below come from one sample, sequenced in a study of cytomegalovirus exposure and HLA in healthy donors. With 60 Vbeta and 13 Jbeta primers, the PCR was carried out. Clones were read by immunoSEQ multiplex PCR, and TCRdb kept only the in-frame ones, dropping some. The sample gives 150,000 to 180,000 clones, roughly 70% of which show up once; around 2.3% is in the top ten. The specimen was PBMCs. These receptors were obtained from a man aged 25-45 years in good health and CMV-seronegative.

This clone has a handful of counts. This chain links TRBV7-2 with TRBJ2-7; TRBD2 matches at 8 bases. Germline assignment: CDR1 SGHTA and CDR2 FQGNSA. V was pared by 5 bases and J by 0 bases, with 3 bases of the junction left unmatched. There are 14 residues in the CDR3. The CDR3 loop is CASSELAASYEQYF. The CDR3 DNA reads as TGTGCCAGCAGCGAACTAGCGGCCTCCTACGAGCAGTACTTC.

This clone was seen more than once but under ten times. V gene TRBV5-4 combines with J gene TRBJ2-2; TRBD2 is a possible D gene (5 bases). Germline lookup yields CDR1 SGHNT and CDR2 YYREEE (reference sequence). The CDR3 loop spans 15 amino acids. V gave up 2 bases and J gave up 2 bases, with 10 bases separating them. The CDR3 loop is CASSFRGDNTGELFF. CDR3 nucleotide sequence: TGTGCCAGCAGCTTTCGGGGAGACAACACCGGGGAGCTGTTTTTT. Combining the CDR3 with reference TRBV5-4 and TRBJ2-2 gives the whole variable domain ETGVTQSPTHLIKTRGQQVTLRCSSQSGHNTVSWYQQALGQGPQFIFQYYREEENGRGNFPPRFSGLQFPNYSSELNVNALELDDSALYLCASSFRGDNTGELFFGEGSRLTVL.

This clone turned up a few times. The chain employs TRBV18 and TRBJ1-5; a possible D gene is TRBD1 (6 bases). Germline assignment: CDR1 KGHSH and CDR2 LQKENI. V gave up 5 bases and J gave up 5 bases, with 16 bases separating them. CDR3 size: 15 residues. In DNA form, the CDR3 reads TGTGCCAGCTCAATCGACAGGTTATCGGATCAGCCCCAGCATTTT. This encodes CASSIDRLSDQPQHF.

V gene TRBV29-1 combines with J gene TRBJ2-1; the D gene is possibly TRBD1 (5 bases). V was cut by 5 bases and J by 5 bases, with 7 bases left in between. This CDR3 contains 11 residues. Germline V gene data show CDR1 as SQVTM and CDR2 as ANQGSEA. CDR3 DNA: TGCAGCGTTAGGGGCCACAATGAGCAGTTCTTC. Its translation is CSVRGHNEQFF.

This sequence joins TRBV7-9 and TRBJ2-7; 13 positions agree with TRBD2. The CDR3 sequence is 14 residues long. Germline V gene lookup returns CDR1 SEHNR and CDR2 FQNEAQ (reference sequence). After removal of 3 bases from V and 6 bases from J, the junction contained 2 bases not matched to a gene. CDR3 sequence: CASSLGLAGREQYF. CDR3 DNA: TGTGCCAGCAGCTTGGGACTAGCGGGGCGCGAGCAGTACTTC.

This clone was found a few times. J is TRBJ2-1 and V is TRBV2; 13 nucleotides agree with TRBD2. V was clipped by 5 bases and J by 6 bases; unmatched bases: 10. This CDR3 is 17 amino acids long. The germline gives CDR1 SNHLY, CDR2 FYNNEI. The CDR3 nucleotides read TGTGCCAGCAGTCAGGCGGGACTAGCGGGGTTGAGCAATGAGCAGTTCTTC. Protein sequence: CASSQAGLAGLSNEQFF.

In nucleotides, the CDR3 is TGTGCCAGCGGGAGGGGGGGAGGAACAGATACGCAGTATTTT. This sequence encodes CASGRGGGTDTQYF. The chain is built from TRBV28 and TRBJ2-3; D is possibly TRBD2 (7 bases). Germline assignment: CDR1 MDHEN and CDR2 SYDVKM. Trimming left V 8 bases short and J 3 bases short, with 15 bases between. This CDR3 region has 14 residues.

The gene calls are TRBV29-1 and TRBJ2-1, with D maybe TRBD1 (6 bases). CDR1 is SQVTM, CDR2 ANQGSEA, per germline. The V gene lost 7 bases and the J gene lost 5 bases, with 18 bases spanning the gap. The CDR3 is 14 amino acids. The CDR3 coding sequence is TGCAGCGCCTCCGGGACAAGGGGGAACAATGAGCAGTTCTTC. This encodes CSASGTRGNNEQFF.

The V and J genes are TRBV5-5 and TRBJ1-1; 7 bases are a match to TRBD1. From germline, CDR1 is SGHKS and CDR2 YYEKEE (reference sequence). This CDR3 spans 13 amino acids. V dropped 5 bases and J dropped 2; count of bases not matched to a gene: 3. DNA of the CDR3: TGTGCCAGCAGATGGGACAGAAACACTGAAGCTTTCTTT. Encoded protein: CASRWDRNTEAFF.

This clone was picked up a small number of times. The V and J genes are TRBV27 and TRBJ1-2; 7 positions agree with TRBD1. Germline loops: CDR1 MNHEY, CDR2 SMNVEV (reference sequence). This CDR3 is built from 15 residues. V lost 5 bases, J lost 8 bases, and 14 bases stayed unmatched. CDR3 in DNA: TGTGCCAGCAGTCGCCCCGGGACAGAAGTGGAAGGCTACACCTTC. Residues: CASSRPGTEVEGYTF.